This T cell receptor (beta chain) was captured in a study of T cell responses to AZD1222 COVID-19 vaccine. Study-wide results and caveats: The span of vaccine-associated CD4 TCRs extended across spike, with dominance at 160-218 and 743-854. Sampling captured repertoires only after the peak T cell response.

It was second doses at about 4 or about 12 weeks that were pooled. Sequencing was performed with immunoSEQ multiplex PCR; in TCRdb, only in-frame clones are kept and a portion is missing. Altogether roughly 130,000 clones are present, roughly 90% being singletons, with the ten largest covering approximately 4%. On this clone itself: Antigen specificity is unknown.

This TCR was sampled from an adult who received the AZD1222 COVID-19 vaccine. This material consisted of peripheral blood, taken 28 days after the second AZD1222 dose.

The CDR3 here is CAGGSGRIGQPQHF. The CDR3 DNA sequence: TGTGCAGGGGGTTCCGGGCGTATCGGCCAGCCCCAGCATTTT. This chain connects TRBV19 to TRBJ1-5, with D possibly TRBD1 on 6 matching bases. Germline CDR1 is LNHDA and CDR2 is SQIVND (reference sequence). The CDR3 covers 14 residues. Variable domain in full (rest from reference TRBV19 and TRBJ1-5): DGGITQSPKYLFRKEGQNVTLSCEQNLNHDAMYWYRQDPGQGLRLIYYSQIVNDFQKGDIAEGYSVSREKKESFPLTVTSAQKNPTAFYLCAGGSGRIGQPQHFGDGTRLSIL.